This T cell receptor (beta chain) was obtained from a study of T cell responses to AZD1222 COVID-19 vaccine (TCRdb year 2021). For context, the study as a whole: AZD1222 recipients given second doses at about 4 weeks or at about 12 weeks were pooled, since spike-specific TCR depth and breadth were not found to differ between the two schedules. TCR sequencing was performed for more than 230 trial participants, of whom about 200 were given two doses of AZD1222 and some 26 were given two doses of MenACWY control vaccine. Trial participants were enrolled into age subgroups of 18-55, 56-69 and 70-plus years, which contained approximately 150, 30 and 60 TCR-sequenced participants, respectively.

The CDR3 regions of human TCRbeta chains were analyzed by immunosequencing. The paper's data handling went like this. TCRs in the repertoires were matched against a reference library of SARS-CoV-2-specific TCRs that had been generated with the MIRA antigen-specificity platform. Breadth meant the fraction of unique TCRs that were SARS-CoV-2-associated, whereas depth meant the fraction of total T cells that were SARS-CoV-2-associated. Using the MIRA data, each spike-specific TCR was assigned both to the spike region to which the TCR was reactive and to a CD4 or CD8 class. Log10-transformed breadth and depth values were compared by one-way ANOVA with Sidak's multiple comparisons tests. In TCRdb, the immuneACCESS table is reduced to in-frame sequences with V and J assigned. These tables do not hold every clone; where another copy was compared, an unresolved V gene accounts for under half, and the others remain unexplained. V and J calls and clone size are as listed in that table; D and trimming were resolved from the DNA. The sample yields 150,000 to 200,000 clones; around 93% were counted once. Around 2.5% of the sample comes from the top ten.

Explained via the paper, the time point label denotes: baseline before first vaccination. Vaccinee samples came from UK trials COV001 and COV002, including a single-blind randomized controlled phase 2/3 trial of AZD1222 (ChAdOx1 nCoV-19) in healthy adults. For TCRbeta chain sequencing, PBMC samples from trial participants were taken at day 0 and at day 28 after the second dose. V is cut by 5 bases and J by 6 bases, and the space between the germline ends is 17 bases. The CDR3, from cysteine to phenylalanine, totals 15 residues. Only the CDR3 DNA stays, 45 bases, in frame from base 1. CDR1 and CDR2, looked up from the germline V gene, are SGHVS and FQNEAQ. The table lists this clone with a count of one. It has no known antigen specificity. No qualities accompany the bases; no much larger clone lies one base away. General findings and caveats noted by the study authors: Conclusions about previously exposed vaccinees are limited, since just 5 to 7 AZD1222 recipients were seropositive for SARS-CoV-2 at baseline. Reportedly, close to half of the unique spike-specific TCRs recognized epitopes lying outside the regions that are mutated in the B.1.351 and B.1.1.7 variants. In the small 56-69-year group, the increase in depth fell short of significance, most likely because of low power. Spike-specific TCR breadth and depth rose significantly after two AZD1222 doses compared with day 0 and with MenACWY recipients. Vaccine-associated CD4 TCRs spanned the whole spike protein, with dominant responses in regions 160-218 and 743-854. Participants were mostly white British, with more females than males. The authors suggested clonal diversity may have been underestimated. Because no day 14 peak-response samples were available, repertoires were characterized only after the peak T cell response.

The specimen was peripheral blood, collected on day 0 of AZD1222 vaccination. The rearrangement combines TRBV7-8 with TRBJ2-1; the D gene may be TRBD1 or TRBD2, since each aligns over 5 bases. The sequence came from an adult in good health. The DNA sequence follows: TGTGCCAGCAGCATGGGACGGAGGATGATCAATGAGCAGTTCTTC. Its protein is CASSMGRRMINEQFF.